The next 11 T cell receptor beta chains were all read from a single sample in a study of blood T cell repertoires in COVID-19. Only in-frame clones appear in the TCRdb table, and some are missing; sequencing was by immunoSEQ multiplex PCR. The data show more than 35,000 clones, 88% seen once. The sample comprised peripheral blood. These receptors all come from a human donor in a cohort sampled during active COVID-19.

The chain links TRBV6-6 to TRBJ2-2, with 13 bases matching TRBD2. The CDR3 has 16 residues. From germline, CDR1 is MNHNY and CDR2 SVGAGI (reference sequence). With 8 bases clipped from V and 7 bases from J, the junction kept 10 bases outside the gene matches. The DNA of the CDR3 is TGTGCCAGCTACTTAACTAGCGGGAGGGGCGGCGGGGAGCTGTTTTTT. Protein product: CASYLTSGRGGGELFF.

The chain recombines TRBV7-3 with TRBJ1-1, with D possibly matching TRBD1 (6 bases). V was trimmed by 1 base and J by 2 bases, leaving 8 bases between them. This CDR3 spans 14 amino acids. Germline V gene sequence: CDR1 SGHTA, CDR2 FQGTGA. In DNA, the CDR3 is TGTGCCAGCAGCTTAATAGGGGGAAACACTGAAGCTTTCTTT. This encodes CASSLIGGNTEAFF.

J is TRBJ2-7 and V is TRBV6-5; D possibly corresponds to TRBD1 (6 bases). Trimming removed 6 bases from V and 0 bases from J, with 15 bases in between. The germline V gene has CDR1 MNHEY and CDR2 SVGAGI. The CDR3 length is 15 residues. In nucleotides, the CDR3 is TGTGCCAGCAGAAGGCGGACAGACGACTCCTACGAGCAGTACTTC. Its protein product is CASRRRTDDSYEQYF.

V usage is TRBV5-5 and J usage is TRBJ1-4; D is possibly TRBD1 (5 bases). With 3 bases removed from V and 7 bases from J, the gap between germline ends came to 10 bases. The germline CDR1 and CDR2 sequences are SGHKS and YYEKEE (reference sequence). The CDR3 runs 13 residues. Here the CDR3 DNA reads TGTGCCAGCAGCTCCAGCCAGGGTGAAAAACTGTTTTTT. Translated: CASSSSQGEKLFF. Complete variable domain (other parts from reference TRBV5-5 and TRBJ1-4): DAGVTQSPTHLIKTRGQQVTLRCSPISGHKSVSWYQQVLGQGPQFIFQYYEKEERGRGNFPDRFSARQFPNYSSELNVNALLLGDSALYLCASSSSQGEKLFFGSGTQLSVL.

This clone was detected a few times. The chain uses TRBV10-3 and TRBJ2-1; 10 bases match TRBD2. This CDR3 contains 14 residues. With 11 bases clipped from V and 12 bases from J, the junction kept 16 bases outside the gene matches. Germline lookup yields CDR1 ENHRY and CDR2 SYGVKD. Written as DNA, the CDR3 is TGTGCCTTCTCACTAGCGGGAATTACGGGTTGGCAGTTCTTC. Translation gives CAFSLAGITGWQFF.

This clone showed up just once. The rearrangement uses TRBV27 and TRBJ1-2, with no clear D. Per germline, CDR1 MNHEY and CDR2 SMNVEV (reference sequence). The V gene lost 3 bases and the J gene lost 7 bases, with 12 bases spanning the gap. There are 13 residues in the CDR3. CDR3 residues: CASSFGSGGGYTF. CDR3 DNA sequence: TGTGCCAGCAGTTTTGGGTCCGGCGGTGGCTACACCTTC.

This clone appeared a single time. V gene TRBV10-3 combines with J gene TRBJ2-7; weak D call: TRBD2 (6 bases). V lost 6 bases to trimming and J lost 3 bases, with 9 bases between them. CDR3 length: 12 amino acids. CDR1 ENHRY and CDR2 SYGVKD come from the germline V gene. CDR3 amino acids: CAISGGFYEQYF. The CDR3, as DNA: TGTGCCATCAGCGGGGGTTTCTACGAGCAGTACTTC.

The rearrangement joins TRBV28 to TRBJ1-2, with 7 bases matching TRBD1. CDR1 and CDR2 from the germline V gene are MDHEN and SYDVKM. The V gene end was trimmed by 4 bases and the J gene end by 2 bases; junction bases not matched to a gene: 1. The CDR3 totals 13 residues. CDR3 coding DNA: TGTGCCAGCAGTTCGGGACAGAACTATGGCTACACCTTC. Encoded protein: CASSSGQNYGYTF.

CDR3 amino acids: CASSLGQGAYEQYF. DNA of the CDR3: TGCGCCAGCAGCTTGGGACAGGGGGCCTACGAGCAGTACTTC. The genes are TRBV5-1 and TRBJ2-7, with TRBD1 matching 9 bases. Losses at the gene ends were 0 bases for V and 2 bases for J; bases not matched to a gene: 0. The length of the CDR3 is 14 residues. Germline-derived CDR1 and CDR2 are SGHRS and YFSETQ.

The chain joins TRBV4-1 to TRBJ2-7; 10 bases line up with TRBD2. CDR1 is MGHRA and CDR2 is YSYEKL in the germline V gene. This CDR3 has 17 residues. J lost 3 bases, V lost 0 bases, and 8 bases had no gene match. The CDR3 loop reads CASSQEVAGGGGYEQYF. Written as DNA, the CDR3 is TGCGCCAGCAGCCAAGAAGTAGCGGGAGGAGGAGGCTACGAGCAGTACTTC.

In this sample, this clone turned up a few times. V usage is TRBV5-1 and J usage is TRBJ2-7, with 7 positions matching TRBD1. The germline CDR1 and CDR2 sequences are SGHRS and YFSETQ. V was pared by 1 base and J by 3 bases, with 7 bases of the junction left unmatched. The CDR3 runs to 15 residues. DNA of the CDR3: TGCGCCAGCAGCTTGATGGGACAGAATAGCTACGAGCAGTACTTC. Translating it yields CASSLMGQNSYEQYF. The entire variable domain, with the rest obtained from reference TRBV5-1 and TRBJ2-7, is as follows: KAGVTQTPRYLIKTRGQQVTLSCSPISGHRSVSWYQQTPGQGLQFLFEYFSETQRNKGNFPGRFSGRQFSNSRSEMNVSTLELGDSALYLCASSLMGQNSYEQYFGPGTRLTVT.